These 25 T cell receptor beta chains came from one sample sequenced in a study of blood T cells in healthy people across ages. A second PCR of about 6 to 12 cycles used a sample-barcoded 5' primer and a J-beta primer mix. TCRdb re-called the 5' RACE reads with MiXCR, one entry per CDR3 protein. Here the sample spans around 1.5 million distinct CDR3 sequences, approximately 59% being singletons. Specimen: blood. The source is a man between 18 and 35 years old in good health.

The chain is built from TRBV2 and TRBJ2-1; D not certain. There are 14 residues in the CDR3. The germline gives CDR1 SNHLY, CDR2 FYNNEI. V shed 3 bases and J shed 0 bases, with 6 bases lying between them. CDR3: CASSDQSSYNEQFF. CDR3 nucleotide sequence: TGTGCCAGCAGTGATCAAAGCTCCTACAATGAGCAGTTCTTC.

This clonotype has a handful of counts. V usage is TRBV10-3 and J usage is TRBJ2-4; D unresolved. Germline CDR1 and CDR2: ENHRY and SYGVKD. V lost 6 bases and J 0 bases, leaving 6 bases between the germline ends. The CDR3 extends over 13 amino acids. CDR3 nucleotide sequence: TGTGCCATCAGCGAACTAGCCAAAAACATTCAGTACTTC. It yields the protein CAISELAKNIQYF.

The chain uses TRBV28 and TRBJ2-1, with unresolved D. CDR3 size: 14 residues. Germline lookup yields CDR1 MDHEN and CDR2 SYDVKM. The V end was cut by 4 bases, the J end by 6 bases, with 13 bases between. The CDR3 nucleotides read TGTGCCAGCAGTTCTCCGGCTCCGCGCAATGAGCAGTTCTTC. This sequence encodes CASSSPAPRNEQFF.

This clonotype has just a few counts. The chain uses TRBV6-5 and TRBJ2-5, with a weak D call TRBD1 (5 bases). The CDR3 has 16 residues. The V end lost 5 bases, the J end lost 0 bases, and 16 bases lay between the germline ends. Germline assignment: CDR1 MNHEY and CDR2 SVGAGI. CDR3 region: CASSNGHTKYQETQYF. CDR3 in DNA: TGTGCCAGCAGTAACGGACACACTAAGTACCAAGAGACCCAGTACTTC.

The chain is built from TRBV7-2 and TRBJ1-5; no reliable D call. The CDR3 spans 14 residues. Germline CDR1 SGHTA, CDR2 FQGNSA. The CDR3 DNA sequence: TGTGCTAGTTCACGACCAGAGACCAATCAGCCCCAGCATTTT. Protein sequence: CASSRPETNQPQHF.

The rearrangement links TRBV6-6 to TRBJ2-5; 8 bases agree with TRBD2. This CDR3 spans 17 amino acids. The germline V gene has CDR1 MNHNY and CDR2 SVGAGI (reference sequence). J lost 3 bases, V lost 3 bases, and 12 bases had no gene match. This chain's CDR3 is CASSYGGGLIVEETQYF. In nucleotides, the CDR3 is TGTGCCAGCAGTTATGGCGGGGGGCTTATTGTGGAAGAGACCCAGTACTTC.

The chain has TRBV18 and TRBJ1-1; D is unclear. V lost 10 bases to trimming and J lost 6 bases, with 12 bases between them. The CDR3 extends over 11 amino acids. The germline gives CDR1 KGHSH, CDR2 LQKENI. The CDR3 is CATTQASEAFF. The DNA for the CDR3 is TGTGCCACGACCCAGGCGTCTGAAGCTTTCTTT.

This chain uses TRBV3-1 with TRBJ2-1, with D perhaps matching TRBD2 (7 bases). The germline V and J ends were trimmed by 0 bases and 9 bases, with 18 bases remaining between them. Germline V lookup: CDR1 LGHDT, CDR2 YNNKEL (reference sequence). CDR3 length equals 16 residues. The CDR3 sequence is CASSQEGGGGAGEQFF. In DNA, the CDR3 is TGTGCCAGCAGCCAAGAAGGAGGAGGGGGGGCAGGTGAGCAGTTCTTC.

Written as DNA, the CDR3 is TGTGCCAGTAGTACATGGGGTACTGGGGCCAACGTCCTGACTTTC. Protein product: CASSTWGTGANVLTF. The chain couples TRBV19 to TRBJ2-6; D ambiguous. CDR3 length equals 15 residues. The V end was cut by 4 bases, the J end by 2 bases, with 9 bases between. CDR1 is LNHDA, CDR2 SQIVND, per germline (reference sequence).

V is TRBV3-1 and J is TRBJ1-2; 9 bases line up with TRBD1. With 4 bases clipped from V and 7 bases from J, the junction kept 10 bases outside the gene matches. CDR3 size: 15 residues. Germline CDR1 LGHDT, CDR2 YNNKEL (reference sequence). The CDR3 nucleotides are TGTGCCAGCAGCCGAACAATCACGGACAGGGGTGGCTACACCTTC. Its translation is CASSRTITDRGGYTF.

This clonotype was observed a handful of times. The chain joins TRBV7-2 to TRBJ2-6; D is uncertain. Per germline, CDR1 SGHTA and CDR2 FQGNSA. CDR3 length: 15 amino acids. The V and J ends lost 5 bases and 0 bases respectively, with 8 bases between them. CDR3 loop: CASSPKTSGANVLTF. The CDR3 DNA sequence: TGTGCCAGCAGCCCCAAAACCTCTGGGGCCAACGTCCTGACTTTC. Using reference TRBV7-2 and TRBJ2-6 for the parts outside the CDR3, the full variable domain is GAGVSQSPSNKVTEKGKDVELRCDPISGHTALYWYRQSLGQGLEFLIYFQGNSAPDKSGLPSDRFSAERTGGSVSTLTIQRTQQEDSAVYLCASSPKTSGANVLTFGAGSRLTVL.

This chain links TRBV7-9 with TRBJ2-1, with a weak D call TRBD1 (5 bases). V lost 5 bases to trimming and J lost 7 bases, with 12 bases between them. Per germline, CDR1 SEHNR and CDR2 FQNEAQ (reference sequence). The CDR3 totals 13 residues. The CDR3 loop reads CASSNSRVNEQFF. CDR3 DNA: TGTGCCAGCAGCAATTCCAGGGTTAATGAGCAGTTCTTC.

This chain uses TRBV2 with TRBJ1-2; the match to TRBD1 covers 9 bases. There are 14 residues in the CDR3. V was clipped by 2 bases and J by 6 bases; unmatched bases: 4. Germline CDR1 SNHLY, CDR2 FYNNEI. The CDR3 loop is CASSERTGEDGYTF. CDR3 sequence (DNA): TGTGCCAGCAGTGAAAGGACAGGGGAAGATGGCTACACCTTC.

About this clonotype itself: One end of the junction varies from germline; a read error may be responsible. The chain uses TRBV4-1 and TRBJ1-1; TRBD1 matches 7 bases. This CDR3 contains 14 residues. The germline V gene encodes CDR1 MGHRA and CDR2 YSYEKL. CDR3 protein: CASGQGDRGTEAFF. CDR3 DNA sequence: TGCGCCAGCGGCCAAGGGGACAGAGGCACTGAAGCTTTCTTT.

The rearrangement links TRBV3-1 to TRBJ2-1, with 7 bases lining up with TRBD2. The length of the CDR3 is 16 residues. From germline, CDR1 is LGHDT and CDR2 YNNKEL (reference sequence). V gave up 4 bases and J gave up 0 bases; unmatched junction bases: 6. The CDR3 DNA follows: TGTGCCAGCAGCCCTTCCCTAGCGGACTCCTACAATGAGCAGTTCTTC. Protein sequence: CASSPSLADSYNEQFF.

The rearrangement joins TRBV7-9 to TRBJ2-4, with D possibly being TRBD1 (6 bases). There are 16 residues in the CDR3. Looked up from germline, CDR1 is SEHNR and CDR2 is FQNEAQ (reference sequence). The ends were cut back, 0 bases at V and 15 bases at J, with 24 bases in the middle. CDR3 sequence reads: CASSLAIGGTPYERYF. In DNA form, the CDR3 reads TGTGCCAGCAGCTTAGCCATAGGGGGAACCCCCTACGAGCGGTACTTC.

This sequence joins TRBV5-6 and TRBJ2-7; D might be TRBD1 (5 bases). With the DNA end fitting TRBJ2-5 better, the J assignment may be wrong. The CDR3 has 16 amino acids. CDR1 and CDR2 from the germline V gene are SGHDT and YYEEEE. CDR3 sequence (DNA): TGTGCCAGCAGCCCCCACAAGGGGCCACTCGAGGAGACCCAGTACTTC. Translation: CASSPHKGPLEETQYF.

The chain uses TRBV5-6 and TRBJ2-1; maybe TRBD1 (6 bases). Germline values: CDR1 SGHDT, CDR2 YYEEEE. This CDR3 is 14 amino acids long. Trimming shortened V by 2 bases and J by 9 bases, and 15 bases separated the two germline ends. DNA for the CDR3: TGTGCCAGCAGCTTCGGAACAGGGTCGGGTGAGCAGTTCTTC. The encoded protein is CASSFGTGSGEQFF.

The CDR3 here is CASSLGGGLHEQYF. The CDR3 nucleotides read TGTGCCAGCAGCTTAGGAGGGGGACTTCACGAGCAGTACTTC. This chain connects TRBV7-2 to TRBJ2-7; D tentatively reads TRBD1 or TRBD2 (6 bases each). Germline V gives CDR1 SGHTA, CDR2 FQGNSA. The CDR3 extends over 14 amino acids. V was pared by 1 base and J by 5 bases, with 12 bases between. Using reference TRBV7-2 and TRBJ2-7 for the parts outside the CDR3, the full variable domain is GAGVSQSPSNKVTEKGKDVELRCDPISGHTALYWYRQSLGQGLEFLIYFQGNSAPDKSGLPSDRFSAERTGGSVSTLTIQRTQQEDSAVYLCASSLGGGLHEQYFGPGTRLTVT.

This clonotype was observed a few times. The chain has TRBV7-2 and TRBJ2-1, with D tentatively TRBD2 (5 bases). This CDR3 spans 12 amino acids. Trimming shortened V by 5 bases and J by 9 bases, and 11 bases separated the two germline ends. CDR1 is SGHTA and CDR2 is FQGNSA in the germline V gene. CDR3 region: CASSQISVEQFF. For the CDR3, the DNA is TGTGCCAGCAGCCAGATTAGCGTTGAGCAGTTCTTC.

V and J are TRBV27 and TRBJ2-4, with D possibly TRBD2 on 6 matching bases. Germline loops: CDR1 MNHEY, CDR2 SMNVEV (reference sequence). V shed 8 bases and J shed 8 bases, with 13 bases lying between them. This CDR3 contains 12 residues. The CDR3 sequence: CASCPTGDIQYF. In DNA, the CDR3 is TGTGCCAGCTGCCCGACGGGAGACATTCAGTACTTC.

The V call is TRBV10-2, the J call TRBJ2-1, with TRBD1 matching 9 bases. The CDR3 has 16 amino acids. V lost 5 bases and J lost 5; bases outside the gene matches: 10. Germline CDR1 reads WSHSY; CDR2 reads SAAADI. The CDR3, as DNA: TGCGCCAGCAGTTTAACCGGGACAGGGCACAACAATGAGCAGTTCTTC. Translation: CASSLTGTGHNNEQFF.

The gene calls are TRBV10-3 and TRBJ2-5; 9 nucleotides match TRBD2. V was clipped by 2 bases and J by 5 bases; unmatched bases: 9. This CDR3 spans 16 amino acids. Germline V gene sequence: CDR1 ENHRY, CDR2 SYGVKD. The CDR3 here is CAISENPGLADETQYF. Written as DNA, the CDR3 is TGTGCCATCAGTGAGAACCCGGGACTAGCTGACGAGACCCAGTACTTC.

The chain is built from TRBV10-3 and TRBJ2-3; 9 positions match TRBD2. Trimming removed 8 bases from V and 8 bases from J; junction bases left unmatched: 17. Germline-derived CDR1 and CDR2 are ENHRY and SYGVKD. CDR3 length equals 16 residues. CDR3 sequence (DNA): TGTGCCATCGGGGGAACTAGCGGGTCCGATAGTTTTACGCAGTATTTT. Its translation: CAIGGTSGSDSFTQYF.

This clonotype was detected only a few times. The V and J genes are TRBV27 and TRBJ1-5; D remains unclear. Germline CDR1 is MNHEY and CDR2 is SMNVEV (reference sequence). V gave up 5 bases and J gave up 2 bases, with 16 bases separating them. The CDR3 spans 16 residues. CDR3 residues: CASSLRTDIGNQPQHF. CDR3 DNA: TGTGCCAGCAGTCTCCGGACGGATATAGGCAATCAGCCCCAGCATTTT.